These T cell receptor beta chains were read from a single sample in a study of T cell responses to AZD1222 COVID-19 vaccine. Sequencing was performed with immunoSEQ multiplex PCR; in TCRdb, only in-frame clones are kept and a portion is missing. The data show fewer than 150,000 clones, with approximately 94% seen just once and approximately 5% held by the top ten. This specimen was peripheral blood, taken 28 days after the second AZD1222 dose. These receptors came from an adult who received the AZD1222 COVID-19 vaccine. The CDR3 runs from the conserved cysteine through the conserved F or W. The D gene is left open where the match is weak. Clone size appears in some rows only: once, few, many, or a class for an expanded clone.

abundance,j_gene,v_gene,d_gene,CDR3aa,CDR3nt
.,TRBJ2-5,TRBV5-6,TRBD1,CASSRTGYQETQYF,TGTGCCAGCAGCCGGACAGGGTACCAAGAGACCCAGTACTTC
.,TRBJ2-1,TRBV21-1,.,CASSKIGLNNEQFF,TGTGCCAGCAGCAAAATCGGACTAAACAATGAGCAGTTCTTC
.,TRBJ1-2,TRBV5-1,.,CASSPAMGARAGYTF,TGCGCCAGCAGCCCCGCGATGGGGGCGCGGGCCGGCTACACCTTC
.,TRBJ2-7,TRBV3-1/TRBV3-2,.,CASSHPRGEQYF,TGTGCCAGCAGCCACCCCCGGGGCGAGCAGTACTTC
.,TRBJ1-1,TRBV29-1,.,CSASRESGRTEAFF,TGCAGCGCCAGCAGGGAGTCTGGCCGCACTGAAGCTTTCTTT
.,TRBJ2-7,TRBV11-1,.,CASSSSEGNEQYF,TGTGCCAGCAGCTCCAGCGAGGGGAACGAGCAGTACTTC
once,TRBJ1-4,TRBV6-5,.,CASSLGRAEKLFF,TGTGCCAGCTCGTTAGGCAGGGCTGAAAAACTGTTTTTT
.,TRBJ1-5,TRBV5-1,.,CASSLGGSGDQPQHF,TGCGCCAGCAGCTTGGGAGGCTCTGGGGATCAGCCCCAGCATTTT
.,TRBJ2-1,TRBV6-2/TRBV6-3,TRBD1,CASSYSKRDRNYNEQFF,TGTGCCAGCAGTTACTCGAAAAGGGACAGGAATTACAATGAGCAGTTCTTC
.,TRBJ2-7,TRBV5-1,TRBD1,CASSTGAQGAHEQYF,TGCGCCAGCAGCACTGGGGCTCAGGGGGCCCACGAGCAGTACTTC
.,TRBJ2-3,TRBV20-1,.,CSASRDGEITDTQYF,TGCAGTGCTAGTCGGGACGGGGAGATCACAGATACGCAGTATTTT
.,TRBJ2-1,TRBV4-1,TRBD2,CASSHTSGYNEQFF,TGCGCCAGCAGCCATACTAGCGGTTACAATGAGCAGTTCTTC
.,TRBJ2-5,TRBV7-2,TRBD2,CASSIQAGGSPRETQYF,TGTGCCAGCAGCATACAAGCGGGGGGGTCCCCCAGGGAGACCCAGTACTTC
few,TRBJ1-2,TRBV2,TRBD1,CASSVGRGGANGYTF,TGTGCCAGCAGTGTAGGTAGAGGGGGCGCGAATGGCTACACCTTC
once,TRBJ1-1,TRBV7-2,.,CASSLGTEIPEAFF,TGTGCCAGCAGCTTAGGGACAGAAATTCCTGAAGCTTTCTTT
.,TRBJ1-5,TRBV7-2,.,CASSLPNQPQHF,TGTGCCAGCAGCTTACCCAATCAGCCCCAGCATTTT
.,TRBJ2-1,TRBV12-3/TRBV12-4,.,CASRFAFNEQFF,TGTGCCAGCAGGTTCGCATTCAATGAGCAGTTCTTC
once,TRBJ1-3,TRBV11-2,TRBD1,CASSLQGGSGNTIYF,TGTGCCAGCAGCCTACAGGGGGGCTCTGGAAACACCATATATTTT
.,TRBJ1-2,TRBV7-9,.,CASSNPDEGGYTF,TGTGCCAGCAGCAACCCGGACGAGGGTGGCTACACCTTC
.,TRBJ2-7,TRBV28,.,CASSFGQTGKQYF,TGTGCCAGCAGTTTCGGACAGACTGGAAAGCAGTACTTC
.,TRBJ1-2,TRBV27,TRBD1,CASLDRAGGGYGYTF,TGTGCCAGCTTGGATAGGGCAGGGGGGGGCTATGGCTACACCTTC
.,TRBJ2-1,TRBV20-1,.,CSASLGNEQFF,TGCAGTGCTAGTTTGGGGAATGAGCAGTTCTTC
.,TRBJ1-3,TRBV10-3,.,CATTTTSAGNTIYF,TGTGCCACCACCACTACTAGTGCTGGAAACACCATATATTTT
.,TRBJ1-1,TRBV12-3/TRBV12-4,.,CASSLGTDFEAFF,TGTGCCAGCAGTTTAGGGACAGACTTTGAAGCTTTCTTT
once,TRBJ1-3,TRBV5-1,TRBD1,CASSLTGAGGNTIYF,TGCGCCAGCAGCTTGACAGGGGCTGGTGGAAACACCATATATTTT
.,TRBJ2-5,TRBV5-4,TRBD2,CASSRAWSSGRRGYQETQYF,TGTGCCAGCAGCAGAGCATGGAGTAGCGGGAGGAGGGGGTACCAAGAGACCCAGTACTTC
.,TRBJ2-7,TRBV6-2/TRBV6-3,TRBD2,CASSYGTSGARTYEQYF,TGTGCCAGCAGTTACGGGACTAGCGGTGCCCGTACCTACGAGCAGTACTTC
.,TRBJ2-2,TRBV5-6,TRBD1,CASSADRGRTGELFF,TGTGCCAGCAGCGCGGACAGGGGCCGGACCGGGGAGCTGTTTTTT
.,TRBJ1-4,TRBV3-1/TRBV3-2,.,CASRNRDGGDEKLFF,TGTGCCAGCAGAAACCGGGACGGAGGAGACGAAAAACTGTTTTTT
once,TRBJ2-3,TRBV27,TRBD2,CASSLIGGRAFGTQYF,TGTGCCAGCAGTTTAATAGGCGGGAGGGCGTTTGGGACGCAGTATTTT
.,TRBJ2-7,TRBV6-5,.,CASGQDYEQYF,TGTGCCAGCGGGCAGGACTACGAGCAGTACTTC
.,TRBJ1-4,TRBV19,.,CASSPPEQFNEKLFF,TGTGCCAGTAGTCCCCCCGAGCAGTTCAATGAAAAACTGTTTTTT
.,TRBJ2-5,TRBV2,.,CVSRQGRDQETQYF,TGTGTCAGCAGGCAGGGACGCGATCAAGAGACCCAGTACTTC
.,TRBJ2-1,TRBV18,TRBD2,CASSPPIAGAVNEQFF,TGTGCCAGCTCACCACCGATAGCGGGAGCCGTTAATGAGCAGTTCTTC
once,TRBJ1-1,TRBV2,TRBD1,CASSGFQTGALRTEAFF,TGTGCCAGCAGTGGTTTTCAGACAGGGGCGTTGAGGACTGAAGCTTTCTTT
.,TRBJ2-7,TRBV10-3,.,CAISTPRAGHYEQYF,TGTGCCATCAGTACCCCGAGGGCCGGGCACTACGAGCAGTACTTC
.,TRBJ2-5,TRBV9,.,CASSLNEETQYF,TGTGCCAGCAGCCTGAACGAGGAGACCCAGTACTTC
once,TRBJ2-7,TRBV5-4,.,CASSLGDVGNEQYF,TGTGCCAGCAGCTTGGGGGACGTGGGGAACGAGCAGTACTTC
.,TRBJ1-2,TRBV6-1,.,CASSEGGGASYGYTF,TGTGCCAGCAGTGAAGGGGGGGGCGCAAGCTATGGCTACACCTTC
.,TRBJ1-4,TRBV27,.,CASSRGLQEKLFF,TGTGCCAGCAGTCGGGGTTTACAAGAAAAACTGTTTTTT
.,TRBJ2-3,TRBV9,.,CASSVVSSRTDTQYF,TGTGCCAGCAGCGTAGTTTCTAGCAGAACAGATACGCAGTATTTT
few,TRBJ2-5,TRBV5-4,TRBD2,CASSGGRAEETQYF,TGTGCCAGCAGCGGCGGGAGGGCCGAGGAGACCCAGTACTTC
.,TRBJ1-2,TRBV25-1,.,CASRAGTDYGYTF,TGTGCCAGCAGAGCCGGGACGGACTATGGCTACACCTTC
.,TRBJ2-7,TRBV7-2,.,CASSLAGQSAYEQYF,TGTGCCAGCAGCTTAGCAGGGCAGTCAGCCTACGAGCAGTACTTC
.,TRBJ2-1,TRBV6-2/TRBV6-3,.,CASSYSSSLFSYNEQFF,TGTGCCAGCAGTTACTCGAGTAGCCTTTTCTCCTACAATGAGCAGTTCTTC
.,TRBJ2-3,TRBV9,.,CASSPFMSTDTQYF,TGTGCCAGCAGCCCCTTCATGAGCACAGATACGCAGTATTTT
.,TRBJ2-3,TRBV4-3,.,CASSQDWGREQYF,TGCGCCAGCAGCCAAGATTGGGGCAGGGAGCAGTATTTT
.,TRBJ2-1,TRBV4-3,.,CASSQDLAGVGNEQFF,TGCGCCAGCAGCCAAGATTTGGCAGGGGTGGGTAATGAGCAGTTCTTC
.,TRBJ2-3,TRBV10-3,.,CAIKPAFSTDTQYF,TGTGCCATCAAGCCAGCGTTTAGCACAGATACGCAGTATTTT
once,TRBJ1-6,TRBV28,.,CASSLWDKDSPLHF,TGTGCCAGCAGTTTGTGGGACAAGGATTCACCCCTCCACTTT
once,TRBJ2-1,TRBV9,TRBD2,CASSVEGLALGQFF,TGTGCCAGCAGCGTAGAGGGACTAGCATTAGGGCAGTTCTTC
.,TRBJ1-1,TRBV10-3,TRBD1,CAITEGDRVNTEAFF,TGTGCCATCACCGAGGGAGACAGGGTTAACACTGAAGCTTTCTTT
.,TRBJ2-3,TRBV7-8,TRBD2,CASSALAGGPPDTQYF,TGTGCCAGCAGCGCACTAGCGGGGGGGCCCCCAGATACGCAGTATTTT
.,TRBJ2-7,TRBV28,TRBD1,CASSLSGQGYYEQYF,TGTGCCAGCAGTTTATCCGGACAGGGATACTACGAGCAGTACTTC
.,TRBJ1-1,TRBV9,.,CASSVDLKAEAFF,TGTGCCAGCAGCGTAGACCTGAAGGCCGAAGCTTTCTTT
.,TRBJ2-1,TRBV6-2/TRBV6-3,.,CASSYSEGGNEQFF,TGTGCCAGCAGTTACTCGGAAGGGGGCAATGAGCAGTTCTTC
.,TRBJ2-5,TRBV7-8,.,CASSVTRDFFETQYF,TGTGCCAGCAGCGTGACTAGGGACTTCTTTGAGACCCAGTACTTC
.,TRBJ1-2,TRBV29-1,.,CSVVVPSYGYTF,TGCAGCGTTGTCGTACCTTCTTATGGCTACACCTTC
few,TRBJ2-5,TRBV6-2/TRBV6-3,.,CASSRAGTETQYF,TGTGCCAGCAGCCGAGCGGGTACGGAGACCCAGTACTTC